A selection of T cell receptor beta chains follows, all from one sample in a study of identical twins. Using its own MiXCR run on the 5' RACE reads, TCRdb lists one record per CDR3 protein. The sample holds roughly 1.6 million distinct CDR3 sequences, more than 30% seen once. The sample taken for sequencing was cord blood. The receptors here all came from a newborn girl in good health. Both conserved end residues are part of each CDR3. D genes are given only for firm matches. Clone size is stated in some rows and not others, as once, few, many or a class when expanded.

CDR3: CASSVGTAANYGYTF
DNA: TGTGCCAGCAGCGTCGGGACAGCCGCTAACTATGGCTACACCTTC
J: TRBJ1-2
D: TRBD1
size: NA
V: TRBV9

CDR3: CSAREVGKKLFF
DNA: TGCAGTGCTAGAGAGGTCGGCAAAAAACTGTTTTTT
J: TRBJ1-4
D: NA
size: NA
V: TRBV20-1

CDR3: CVSSLLREAADTQYF
DNA: TGTGTCAGCAGCTTACTCCGGGAGGCTGCAGATACGCAGTATTTT
J: TRBJ2-3
D: TRBD2
size: NA
V: TRBV7-2

CDR3: CSVGEVGGSNQPQHF
DNA: TGCAGTGTAGGTGAAGTAGGAGGGAGCAATCAGCCCCAGCATTTT
J: TRBJ1-5
D: NA
size: NA
V: TRBV20-1

CDR3: CASSLEARGITDTQYF
DNA: TGCGCCAGCAGCTTGGAAGCTCGCGGAATCACAGATACGCAGTATTTT
J: TRBJ2-3
D: NA
size: NA
V: TRBV5-1

CDR3: CASSSYPQGGGNTIYF
DNA: TGTGCCAGCAGTTCTTACCCCCAGGGGGGAGGAAACACCATATATTTT
J: TRBJ1-3
D: TRBD1
size: NA
V: TRBV27

CDR3: CSATGHPSYGQYF
DNA: TGCAGTGCCACCGGACACCCCTCCTACGGGCAGTACTTC
J: TRBJ2-4
D: NA
size: NA
V: TRBV20-1

CDR3: CASSLAGRYTGELFF
DNA: TGTGCCAGCAGCTTAGCGGGACGATACACCGGGGAGCTGTTTTTT
J: TRBJ2-2
D: NA
size: NA
V: TRBV13

CDR3: CTSRGSGGETDTQYF
DNA: TGTACCAGCAGGGGTAGCGGGGGGGAAACAGATACGCAGTATTTT
J: TRBJ2-3
D: TRBD2
size: once
V: TRBV2

CDR3: CASRGGLFTDTQYF
DNA: TGTGCCAGCAGGGGGGGGCTATTCACAGATACGCAGTATTTT
J: TRBJ2-3
D: NA
size: NA
V: TRBV27

CDR3: CASSRSGTGRNEKLFF
DNA: TGTGCCAGCAGTCGTTCCGGGACAGGACGTAATGAAAAACTGTTTTTT
J: TRBJ1-4
D: TRBD1
size: few
V: TRBV6-6

CDR3: CASSSRPTSTDTQYF
DNA: TGCGCCAGCAGCTCCCGACCAACTAGCACAGATACGCAGTATTTT
J: TRBJ2-3
D: NA
size: few
V: TRBV5-1

CDR3: CASRHTSGTSGTNEQFF
DNA: TGTGCCAGCAGACATACATCCGGGACTAGCGGGACGAATGAGCAGTTCTTC
J: TRBJ2-1
D: TRBD2
size: NA
V: TRBV7-2

CDR3: CATSRGQGFKDEQFF
DNA: TGTGCCACCAGCCGGGGACAGGGGTTCAAGGATGAGCAGTTCTTC
J: TRBJ2-1
D: TRBD1
size: few
V: TRBV24-1

CDR3: CASSQVTSGRGYEQYF
DNA: TGTGCCAGCAGCCAGGTAACTAGCGGGAGAGGGTACGAGCAGTACTTC
J: TRBJ2-7
D: TRBD2
size: NA
V: TRBV3-1

CDR3: CASSSAGTSVTDTQYF
DNA: TGTGCCAGCAGCTCCGCCGGGACTAGCGTAACAGATACGCAGTATTTT
J: TRBJ2-3
D: TRBD2
size: few
V: TRBV7-2

CDR3: CASSPRGVSSNQPQHF
DNA: TGTGCCAGCTCACCACGAGGGGTATCGAGCAATCAGCCCCAGCATTTT
J: TRBJ1-5
D: NA
size: once
V: TRBV18

CDR3: CASRNPRGSYERYF
DNA: TGTGCCAGCAGGAACCCCCGGGGGTCCTATGAGCGGTACTTC
J: TRBJ2-5
D: NA
size: NA
V: TRBV6-6

CDR3: CASSLSGISTSTDTQYF
DNA: TGTGCCAGCAGTTTATCTGGGATCAGCACTAGCACAGATACGCAGTATTTT
J: TRBJ2-3
D: NA
size: NA
V: TRBV28

CDR3: CASSDTGQFTQYF
DNA: TGTGCCAGCAGTGATACGGGACAGTTCACGCAGTATTTT
J: TRBJ2-3
D: TRBD1
size: few
V: TRBV2

CDR3: CASIPGGEGYNEQFF
DNA: TGTGCCAGCATCCCAGGAGGGGAGGGTTACAATGAGCAGTTCTTC
J: TRBJ2-1
D: TRBD2
size: few
V: TRBV28

CDR3: CASSWGLAGPYNEQFF
DNA: TGCGCCAGCAGCTGGGGACTGGCGGGGCCGTACAATGAGCAGTTCTTC
J: TRBJ2-1
D: NA
size: few
V: TRBV5-1

CDR3: CSVTGTGSSYEQYF
DNA: TGCAGCGTTACCGGGACAGGGAGCTCCTACGAGCAGTACTTC
J: TRBJ2-7
D: TRBD1
size: many
V: TRBV29-1

CDR3: CASSQLAEGYGDTQYF
DNA: TGTGCCAGCAGCCAGCTAGCGGAGGGTTACGGAGATACGCAGTATTTT
J: TRBJ2-3
D: TRBD2
size: NA
V: TRBV5-6

CDR3: CAISDRGLRLAGFTDTQYF
DNA: TGTGCCATCAGTGACAGGGGGTTGAGACTAGCGGGGTTCACAGATACGCAGTATTTT
J: TRBJ2-3
D: TRBD2
size: NA
V: TRBV10-3

CDR3: CASSLVSGGGTGELFF
DNA: TGTGCCAGCAGCTTAGTGAGCGGTGGGGGTACCGGGGAGCTGTTTTTT
J: TRBJ2-2
D: NA
size: NA
V: TRBV7-2

CDR3: CASSRSGKGYTF
DNA: TGTGCCAGCAGCCGGTCTGGGAAAGGCTACACCTTC
J: TRBJ1-2
D: NA
size: NA
V: TRBV3-1

CDR3: CSASRQGRSYNEQFF
DNA: TGCAGTGCTAGTCGACAGGGCCGCTCCTACAATGAGCAGTTCTTC
J: TRBJ2-1
D: TRBD1
size: few
V: TRBV20-1

CDR3: CASSQGRLTDTDTQYF
DNA: TGCGCCAGCAGCCAAGGAAGGCTCACCGACACAGATACGCAGTATTTT
J: TRBJ2-3
D: NA
size: many
V: TRBV4-1

CDR3: CSALERGVFRNEQYF
DNA: TGCAGTGCCTTGGAAAGGGGGGTTTTTAGGAACGAGCAGTACTTC
J: TRBJ2-7
D: NA
size: NA
V: TRBV20-1

CDR3: CASSIQGRDEQFF
DNA: TGTGCCAGCAGTATACAGGGTAGGGATGAGCAGTTCTTC
J: TRBJ2-1
D: NA
size: many
V: TRBV28

CDR3: CSARDITKYEQYF
DNA: TGCAGTGCTAGAGATATAACAAAGTACGAGCAGTACTTC
J: TRBJ2-7
D: NA
size: few
V: TRBV20-1

CDR3: CASSYSRLGTNEQFF
DNA: TGTGCCAGCAGTTACTCGAGACTAGGGACCAATGAGCAGTTCTTC
J: TRBJ2-1
D: NA
size: few
V: TRBV6-5

CDR3: CASSYFASGGSYNEQFF
DNA: TGTGCCAGCAGTTACTTTGCTAGCGGGGGCTCTTACAATGAGCAGTTCTTC
J: TRBJ2-1
D: TRBD2
size: NA
V: TRBV6-6

CDR3: CASSSGDSSYEQYF
DNA: TGTGCCAGCAGTTCCGGGGACAGCTCCTACGAGCAGTACTTC
J: TRBJ2-7
D: TRBD1
size: many
V: TRBV27

CDR3: CSASHNPTYEQYF
DNA: TGCAGCGCATCCCATAACCCCACCTACGAGCAGTACTTC
J: TRBJ2-7
D: NA
size: many
V: TRBV29-1

CDR3: CASSPKLAGEADTQYF
DNA: TGTGCCAGCAGTCCCAAACTAGCGGGAGAGGCAGATACGCAGTATTTT
J: TRBJ2-3
D: TRBD2
size: few
V: TRBV28

CDR3: CSASGGAIDEQFF
DNA: TGCAGTGCTAGCGGGGGGGCTATAGATGAGCAGTTCTTC
J: TRBJ2-1
D: TRBD2
size: few
V: TRBV20-1

CDR3: CASARVLTDTQYF
DNA: TGTGCCAGCGCGCGGGTTCTCACAGATACGCAGTATTTT
J: TRBJ2-3
D: NA
size: NA
V: TRBV28

CDR3: CSVDGLAGGPVDEQFF
DNA: TGCAGCGTTGACGGACTAGCGGGAGGGCCCGTGGATGAGCAGTTCTTC
J: TRBJ2-1
D: TRBD2
size: NA
V: TRBV29-1

CDR3: CASSQGYRGQFF
DNA: TGTGCCAGCAGCCAAGGGTACAGGGGGCAGTTCTTC
J: TRBJ2-1
D: TRBD1
size: NA
V: TRBV14

CDR3: CASSSHRENSPLHF
DNA: TGTGCCAGCAGCTCACACCGGGAAAATTCACCCCTCCACTTT
J: TRBJ1-6
D: NA
size: NA
V: TRBV14

CDR3: CSARDRQGAGDTQYF
DNA: TGCAGTGCTAGAGATAGGCAGGGGGCAGGGGATACGCAGTATTTT
J: TRBJ2-3
D: TRBD1
size: NA
V: TRBV20-1

CDR3: CASSYVAGGPYNEQFF
DNA: TGTGCCAGCAGTTATGTAGCGGGGGGGCCGTACAATGAGCAGTTCTTC
J: TRBJ2-1
D: TRBD2
size: NA
V: TRBV6-2/TRBV6-3

CDR3: CSARRDSRNTEAFF
DNA: TGCAGTGCTAGACGGGACAGTCGAAACACTGAAGCTTTCTTT
J: TRBJ1-1
D: TRBD1
size: NA
V: TRBV20-1

CDR3: CASSPEIAGELFF
DNA: TGTGCCAGCAGCCCCGAAATCGCCGGGGAGCTGTTTTTT
J: TRBJ2-2
D: NA
size: NA
V: TRBV6-5

CDR3: CASSFRRTYNEQFF
DNA: TGTGCCAGCAGTTTCAGGCGAACCTACAATGAGCAGTTCTTC
J: TRBJ2-1
D: NA
size: few
V: TRBV12-3/TRBV12-4

CDR3: CASSFWTSASPLHF
DNA: TGTGCCAGCAGTTTTTGGACGTCGGCCTCACCCCTCCACTTT
J: TRBJ1-6
D: NA
size: few
V: TRBV28

CDR3: CASSYWLLAGGAGEQFF
DNA: TGTGCCAGCAGTTATTGGCTACTAGCGGGAGGGGCTGGTGAGCAGTTCTTC
J: TRBJ2-1
D: TRBD2
size: NA
V: TRBV6-2/TRBV6-3

CDR3: CASSLAPGDVSQYF
DNA: TGTGCCAGCAGCTTGGCACCAGGGGACGTTTCCCAGTACTTC
J: TRBJ2-5
D: NA
size: many
V: TRBV5-5

CDR3: CASSLKQTQYF
DNA: TGTGCCAGCAGTTTAAAGCAGACCCAGTACTTC
J: TRBJ2-5
D: NA
size: many
V: TRBV12-3/TRBV12-4

CDR3: CASSSFSGRTEQYF
DNA: TGTGCCAGCAGCAGTTTTAGCGGGAGGACGGAGCAGTACTTC
J: TRBJ2-5
D: TRBD2
size: NA
V: TRBV6-5